The 19 T cell receptor beta chains below were found in one sample sequenced in a study of shared clonotypes between healthy human individuals. The table came from immunoSEQ multiplex PCR; TCRdb's copy has only in-frame clones and leaves some out. Altogether more than 500,000 clones are present, approximately 95% being singletons, with the ten largest covering around 0.12%. It was CD45RO-negative cells, positively selected for CCR7, that made up naive CD8 cells, with terminally differentiated effector memory CD45RA+ cells excluded. The sequenced sample consisted of naive CD8+ T cells sorted from blood. The receptors stem from a woman in her thirties in good health.

This clone has only one observation. The chain is built from TRBV28 and TRBJ2-7; perhaps TRBD2 as D (5 bases). There are 15 residues in the CDR3. Germline lookup yields CDR1 MDHEN and CDR2 SYDVKM. The V gene lost 1 base and the J gene lost 0 bases, with 10 bases spanning the gap. The CDR3, as DNA: TGTGCCAGCAGTTTATTCCGCGGGCGCTCCTACGAGCAGTACTTC. Its protein product is CASSLFRGRSYEQYF.

V is TRBV7-8 and J is TRBJ1-2, with TRBD1 identical over 8 bases. The CDR3 consists of 14 residues. The V gene's germline CDR1 is SGHVS and CDR2 FQNEAQ. V lost 5 bases and J lost 7; bases outside the gene matches: 9. This chain's CDR3 is CASSPTGDESGYTF. In nucleotides, the CDR3 is TGTGCCAGCAGCCCGACAGGGGATGAGTCTGGCTACACCTTC.

This chain joins TRBV28 and TRBJ2-7; possible D gene TRBD2, 6 bases. The germline V gene encodes CDR1 MDHEN and CDR2 SYDVKM. The CDR3 is 14 amino acids. Trimming took 2 bases from V and 0 from J, leaving 8 bases between them. CDR3 DNA sequence: TGTGCCAGCAGTTTAGACGGGAGCTCCTACGAGCAGTACTTC. It encodes CASSLDGSSYEQYF.

The V gene is TRBV13, the J gene TRBJ1-3, with a weak D call TRBD1 (5 bases). The CDR3 loop spans 14 amino acids. Per germline, CDR1 PRHDT and CDR2 FYEKMQ (reference sequence). Between the trimmed V and J ends, which lost 6 bases and 0 bases, there was a span of 9 bases. In DNA form, the CDR3 reads TGTGCCAGCAGTCACGGGGGCTCTGGAAACACCATATATTTT. Amino acids: CASSHGGSGNTIYF.

This chain joins TRBV29-1 and TRBJ2-1; D unresolved. This CDR3 has 11 amino acids. Germline assignment: CDR1 SQVTM and CDR2 ANQGSEA. V lost 6 bases and J 8 bases, leaving 11 bases between the germline ends. CDR3 in amino acids: CSVRRMDEQFF. DNA for the CDR3: TGCAGCGTCCGCCGGATGGATGAGCAGTTCTTC.

This clone was recorded once. This chain uses TRBV9 with TRBJ2-2; the match to TRBD2 covers 7 bases. Germline lookup yields CDR1 SGDLS and CDR2 YYNGEE. The length of the CDR3 is 16 residues. J was trimmed by 5 bases and V by 7 bases; bases with no gene match: 14. The CDR3 DNA reads as TGTGCCAGCCGCCCCCCGGGGGGAGGGCCTACCGGGGAGCTGTTTTTT. The encoded protein is CASRPPGGGPTGELFF.

The chain links TRBV4-1 to TRBJ2-3; 10 bases agree with TRBD2. The CDR3 loop spans 16 amino acids. Per the germline V gene, CDR1 is MGHRA and CDR2 is YSYEKL. Trimming took 1 base from V and 6 from J; bases not matched to a gene: 7. Written as DNA, the CDR3 is TGCGCCAGCAGCCAAGTGGTAGCGGGAGGAGGGGATACGCAGTATTTT. Translated, it gives CASSQVVAGGGDTQYF.

This clone was seen once. J is TRBJ2-3 and V is TRBV13; TRBD2 aligns across 8 bases. The ends lost 0 bases at V and 2 bases at J; junction bases unmatched: 4. Germline CDR1 and CDR2: PRHDT and FYEKMQ (reference sequence). The CDR3 loop spans 16 amino acids. The CDR3 coding sequence is TGTGCCAGCAGCTTAGGCAGGCGGGAGGCCACAGATACGCAGTATTTT. It codes for CASSLGRREATDTQYF. The full variable domain, in which reference TRBV13 and TRBJ2-3 provide the parts outside the CDR3, is AAGVIQSPRHLIKEKRETATLKCYPIPRHDTVYWYQQGPGQDPQFLISFYEKMQSDKGSIPDRFSAQQFSDYHSELNMSSLELGDSALYFCASSLGRREATDTQYFGPGTRLTVL.

The chain employs TRBV6-1 and TRBJ2-7, with 8 bases matching TRBD1. Germline V lookup: CDR1 MNHNS, CDR2 SASEGT. This CDR3 comprises 15 residues. V dropped 5 bases and J dropped 1; count of bases not matched to a gene: 7. CDR3 nucleotides: TGTGCCAGCAGTCCCTGGACAGGGCGTTCCTACGAGCAGTACTTC. It codes for CASSPWTGRSYEQYF.

The chain uses TRBV7-2 and TRBJ2-7; D is unresolved. Germline assignment: CDR1 SGHTA and CDR2 FQGNSA. Deletions cut 5 bases from V and 1 base from J, with 9 bases between. The CDR3 is 13 residues long. CDR3 DNA: TGTGCCAGCAGCCAGCATTTGTCCTACGAGCAGTACTTC. Residues: CASSQHLSYEQYF.

The chain carries TRBV30 and TRBJ2-7; 10 positions match TRBD1. Germline trimming cut 5 bases from V and 3 bases from J; bases unmatched to any gene: 7. Germline V lookup: CDR1 GTSNPN, CDR2 SVGIG (reference sequence). This CDR3 spans 14 amino acids. Here the CDR3 DNA reads TGTGCCTGGCATCTCCGGGACAGGGGCTACGAGCAGTACTTC. Encoded protein: CAWHLRDRGYEQYF.

Comment on this clone: A clone one base away is much larger, so this may be a read error. Other nucleotide sequences in the sample specify the same CDR3. The chain employs TRBV11-2 and TRBJ2-7, with D unresolved. Trimming took 1 base from V and 5 from J, leaving 3 bases between them. The CDR3 is made up of 11 amino acids. Germline CDR1 and CDR2: SGHAT and FQNNGV. The CDR3 here is CASSLGHEQYF. The DNA for the CDR3 is TGTGCCAGCAGCTTAGGGCACGAGCAGTACTTC.

This clone has only one observation. The chain is built from TRBV5-1 and TRBJ2-1; TRBD1 matches 10 bases. Germline CDR1 reads SGHRS; CDR2 reads YFSETQ. This CDR3 region has 19 residues. The junction had 18 bases not matched to a gene; V was cut back by 0 bases and J by 9 bases. CDR3 bases: TGCGCCAGCAGCTTGGTTGGGACAGGGGCCACCGGCAGCTCACGTGAGCAGTTCTTC. Translating gives CASSLVGTGATGSSREQFF.

In nucleotides, the CDR3 is TGTGCCAGCAGCCGGACAGGGGATCAGGAGACCCAGTACTTC. It is translated as CASSRTGDQETQYF. The rearrangement joins TRBV7-9 to TRBJ2-5; 9 bases map to TRBD1. After removal of 5 bases from V and 5 bases from J, the junction contained 6 bases not matched to a gene. Looked up from germline, CDR1 is SEHNR and CDR2 is FQNEAQ (reference sequence). CDR3 length: 14 amino acids.

Written as DNA, the CDR3 is TGTGCCTGGAGTTTGGGCCAGAGTAATGAAAAACTGTTTTTT. Protein sequence: CAWSLGQSNEKLFF. The J gene is TRBJ1-4, the V gene TRBV30; D ambiguous. The CDR3 contains 14 residues. Germline V CDR1 and CDR2: GTSNPN, SVGIG (reference sequence). Deletions cut 2 bases from V and 4 bases from J, with 11 bases between.

V is TRBV7-9 and J is TRBJ2-7, with 9 positions matching TRBD1. Germline lookup yields CDR1 SEHNR and CDR2 FQNEAQ (reference sequence). CDR3 size: 14 residues. After removal of 4 bases from V and 3 bases from J, the junction contained 4 bases not matched to a gene. The CDR3 coding sequence is TGTGCCAGCAGCTCAGACAGGGGGGACTACGAGCAGTACTTC. It codes for CASSSDRGDYEQYF.

V usage is TRBV28 and J usage is TRBJ2-7; D possibly corresponds to TRBD1 (5 bases). Germline CDR1 and CDR2: MDHEN and SYDVKM. Trimming left V 6 bases short and J 3 bases short, with 18 bases between. CDR3 length equals 15 residues. The CDR3 here is CASSPETEPDYEQYF. In DNA form, the CDR3 reads TGTGCCAGCAGCCCAGAGACAGAACCGGACTACGAGCAGTACTTC.

The V and J genes are TRBV2 and TRBJ2-4; 8 nucleotides match TRBD2. Losses at the gene ends were 4 bases for V and 4 bases for J; bases not matched to a gene: 9. This CDR3 has 16 residues. Germline V lookup: CDR1 SNHLY, CDR2 FYNNEI. This CDR3 reads CASSVLEAGEKNIQYF. The CDR3 nucleotides are TGTGCCAGCAGTGTTCTGGAAGCGGGGGAAAAAAACATTCAGTACTTC.

For the CDR3, the DNA is TGTGCCAGCAGCTTATTTTGCGAAGGGGGGTATTGTCCCGGGGAGCTGTTTTTT. Translation: CASSLFCEGGYCPGELFF. The genes are TRBV11-2 and TRBJ2-2, with D possibly called TRBD1 or TRBD2 (6 bases each). V shed 2 bases and J shed 6 bases, with 22 bases lying between them. The germline gives CDR1 SGHAT, CDR2 FQNNGV. The CDR3 spans 18 residues. Full variable domain (remainder filled in from reference TRBV11-2 and TRBJ2-2): EAGVAQSPRYKIIEKRQSVAFWCNPISGHATLYWYQQILGQGPKLLIQFQNNGVVDDSQLPKDRFSAERLKGVDSTLKIQPAKLEDSAVYLCASSLFCEGGYCPGELFFGEGSRLTVL.